A single sample gave rise to the 29 T cell receptor beta chains below, sequenced in a study of regulatory T cells in long-lasting Graves disease. Time point indicated: newly diagnosed GD, antithyroid drugs for less than 3 months. The authors made the TCR library using RNA they extracted from PBMCs. Arm-PCR of CDR3 regions and iRepertoire HTBI primers were used to build TCR beta libraries. TCRdb recomputed calls from the multiplex PCR reads with MiXCR, one row per CDR3 protein. Of hundreds of thousands of distinct CDR3 sequences listed, 15% to 20% are singletons. Another study also made use of these data, one on T cells in Graves' hyperthyroidism and ophthalmopathy.

The sequenced sample was peripheral blood mononuclear cells (PBMCs), obtained at new diagnosis, from a patient treated with antithyroid drugs. These receptors originate from a woman in her 30s with Graves disease.

This clonotype has more than one count but fewer than ten. The J gene is TRBJ2-7, the V gene TRBV4-1; no clear D gene. This CDR3 is 16 amino acids long. Germline V gene lookup returns CDR1 MGHRA and CDR2 YSYEKL. V lost 0 bases and J lost 4, with 16 bases in between. CDR3 in amino acids: CASSQDDGSVGYEQYF. The CDR3 region has the DNA TGCGCCAGCAGCCAAGATGACGGATCGGTGGGATACGAGCAGTACTTC.

The chain employs TRBV27 and TRBJ1-3; D ambiguous. V lost 4 bases and J lost 0, with 7 bases in between. The CDR3 is 14 amino acids. In germline, CDR1 is MNHEY, CDR2 SMNVEV (reference sequence). The CDR3: CASSSRSSGNTIYF. DNA of the CDR3: TGTGCCAGCAGTTCGAGATCCTCTGGAAACACCATATATTTT.

V and J are TRBV7-9 and TRBJ2-7, with 13 bases that match TRBD2. This CDR3 is 16 amino acids long. The J segment lost 7 bases and the V segment lost 1 base, leaving 7 bases of the junction unmatched. Germline V gene sequence: CDR1 SEHNR, CDR2 FQNEAQ (reference sequence). The CDR3 region has the DNA TGTGCCAGCAGCTTAGTACTAGCGGGAGGGCCCGGGGAGCAGTACTTC. It encodes CASSLVLAGGPGEQYF.

Concerning this clonotype itself: The junction departs from the called germline gene at one end, perhaps through a read error. V and J are TRBV14 and TRBJ2-3; 7 nucleotides match TRBD1. The CDR3 consists of 14 residues. The germline gives CDR1 SGHDN, CDR2 FVKESK. The CDR3 DNA is TGTGCCAGCAGCCCAACTGCCAACACGGCAGGGGGTCATTTT. This encodes CASSPTANTAGGHF.

This clonotype occurred many times. The rearrangement uses TRBV12-3 or TRBV12-4 and TRBJ2-3; 8 nucleotides align to TRBD2. The V segment lost 7 bases and the J segment 0 bases; nucleotides outside the gene matches: 0. This CDR3 comprises 13 residues. The CDR3 region has the DNA TGTGCCAGCACTAGCGGGAGCACAGATACGCAGTATTTT. Amino acid sequence: CASTSGSTDTQYF.

This clonotype has only one observation. The chain links TRBV2 to TRBJ1-2; TRBD1 agrees at 9 bases. V was pared by 6 bases and J by 8 bases, with 16 bases of the junction left unmatched. Germline CDR1 and CDR2: SNHLY and FYNNEI. The CDR3 sequence is 16 residues long. The CDR3 spells CASSSSDRGFSGGYTF. CDR3 nucleotides: TGTGCCAGCAGCTCCTCGGACAGGGGCTTTTCGGGAGGCTACACCTTC.

This clonotype was detected many times. The genes are TRBV28 and TRBJ2-1; D perhaps matches TRBD1 (6 bases). The germline V gene has CDR1 MDHEN and CDR2 SYDVKM. The CDR3 runs to 15 residues. Trimming took 8 bases from V and 7 from J, leaving 21 bases between them. The CDR3 protein is CASPSRGGVGNEQFF. The CDR3 DNA is TGTGCCAGCCCGTCTAGAGGGGGAGTCGGGAATGAGCAGTTCTTC.

This clonotype was counted many times. The V and J genes are TRBV6-1 and TRBJ1-1; tentatively, D is TRBD1 (5 bases). Germline values: CDR1 MNHNS, CDR2 SASEGT. The V gene lost 4 bases and the J gene lost 0 bases, with 9 bases spanning the gap. This CDR3 spans 14 amino acids. DNA of the CDR3: TGTGCCAGCAGTGTTGGGGACCTGAACACTGAAGCTTTCTTT. Residues: CASSVGDLNTEAFF.

This clonotype was counted ten times or more. This chain links TRBV7-3 with TRBJ2-1, with D perhaps TRBD1 or TRBD2 (5 bases each). Trimming took off 5 bases at V and 8 bases at J, with 13 bases between the two ends. This CDR3 spans 13 amino acids. Per germline, CDR1 SGHTA and CDR2 FQGTGA. CDR3 sequence (DNA): TGTGCCAGCAGCCGGGACCCTGGATATGAGCAGTTCTTC. Translated: CASSRDPGYEQFF. The full variable domain, in which reference TRBV7-3 and TRBJ2-1 provide the parts outside the CDR3, is GAGVSQTPSNKVTEKGKYVELRCDPISGHTALYWYRQSLGQGPEFLIYFQGTGAADDSGLPNDRFFAVRPEGSVSTLKIQRTERGDSAVYLCASSRDPGYEQFFGPGTRLTVL.

This clonotype has a count of ten or more. The CDR3 coding sequence is TGTGCCAGCAGTCAACCGGGACAGGGGACACCCCTCCACTTT. Amino acids: CASSQPGQGTPLHF. This chain uses TRBV2 with TRBJ1-6; 10 bases are shared with TRBD1. The CDR3 totals 14 residues. Germline values: CDR1 SNHLY, CDR2 FYNNEI. The V segment lost 5 bases and the J segment 11 bases; nucleotides outside the gene matches: 6.

CDR3 amino acids: CASSLVVSPTDTQYF. DNA for the CDR3: TGCGCCAGCAGCTTGGTGGTCAGCCCCACAGATACGCAGTATTTT. The chain links TRBV5-1 to TRBJ2-3; D is unresolved. This CDR3 has 15 amino acids. Trimming removed 0 bases at V and 2 bases at J, with 10 bases between. Germline values: CDR1 SGHRS, CDR2 YFSETQ.

This clonotype was counted only a few times. This chain uses TRBV19 with TRBJ2-1; 9 bases map to TRBD1. The CDR3 loop spans 17 amino acids. J gave up 10 bases and V 2 bases, and 15 bases lay outside the gene matches. Germline CDR1 is LNHDA and CDR2 is SQIVND (reference sequence). As DNA, the CDR3 is TGTGCCAGTAGTATACGGGCGGGACAGGGTAGAGTTGGCGAGCAGTTCTTC. Amino acid sequence: CASSIRAGQGRVGEQFF.

This clonotype was seen a handful of times. V is TRBV5-6 and J is TRBJ1-2, with D tentatively TRBD1 (6 bases). The germline gives CDR1 SGHDT, CDR2 YYEEEE. The ends were cut back, 4 bases at V and 5 bases at J, with 21 bases in the middle. The CDR3 contains 16 residues. As DNA, the CDR3 is TGTGCCAGCAGCCTTACGACAGGTTACCTCGGTTATGGCTACACCTTC. This sequence encodes CASSLTTGYLGYGYTF. The whole variable domain, filled in from reference TRBV5-6 and TRBJ1-2, reads DAGVTQSPTHLIKTRGQQVTLRCSPKSGHDTVSWYQQALGQGPQFIFQYYEEEERQRGNFPDRFSGHQFPNYSSELNVNALLLGDSALYLCASSLTTGYLGYGYTFGSGTRLTVV.

Many counts were recorded for this clonotype. The V gene is TRBV2, the J gene TRBJ2-1; perhaps TRBD2 as D (6 bases). V lost 2 bases to trimming and J lost 6 bases, with 17 bases between them. Germline V gene sequence: CDR1 SNHLY, CDR2 FYNNEI. This CDR3 contains 16 residues. CDR3 loop: CASSETWGVVSNEQFF. Written as DNA, the CDR3 is TGTGCCAGCAGTGAAACTTGGGGGGTAGTTTCCAATGAGCAGTTCTTC.

In this sample, this clonotype turned up many times. The rearrangement uses TRBV28 and TRBJ1-1; 7 bases match TRBD1. This CDR3 region has 15 residues. In germline, CDR1 is MDHEN, CDR2 SYDVKM. Germline trimming cut 4 bases from V and 5 bases from J; bases unmatched to any gene: 10. Here the CDR3 reads CASSSETGRRTEAFF. The CDR3 DNA sequence: TGTGCCAGCAGTTCTGAGACAGGGAGGAGGACTGAAGCTTTCTTT.

This clonotype has at least ten counts. The V gene is TRBV6-1, the J gene TRBJ2-7; no clear D. V lost 8 bases and J 6 bases, leaving 14 bases between the germline ends. The germline V gene has CDR1 MNHNS and CDR2 SASEGT. The length of the CDR3 is 12 residues. The DNA for the CDR3 is TGTGCCAGCGTTCACTCGACTGGCGAGCAGTACTTC. Translated, it gives CASVHSTGEQYF.

This clonotype came up a few times. This chain joins TRBV29-1 and TRBJ1-2; D remains ambiguous. Germline-derived CDR1 and CDR2 are SQVTM and ANQGSEA. The CDR3 has 11 residues. With 2 bases removed from V and 6 bases from J, the gap between germline ends came to 7 bases. CDR3 nucleotides: TGCAGCGTTGAAAGCGTCGATGGCTACACCTTC. This codes for CSVESVDGYTF.

This clonotype showed up just a few times. The chain joins TRBV30 to TRBJ1-2; tentatively, D is TRBD1 (5 bases). Germline V lookup: CDR1 GTSNPN, CDR2 SVGIG (reference sequence). V was clipped by 4 bases and J by 5 bases, with 20 bases between them. There are 15 residues in the CDR3. CDR3 sequence: CAWNLGATRPYGYTF. The CDR3 DNA reads TGTGCCTGGAACCTAGGGGCAACTAGACCTTATGGCTACACCTTC.

This clonotype has just one count. The chain couples TRBV5-1 to TRBJ2-2; 8 bases are shared with TRBD1. The length of the CDR3 is 15 residues. Trimming took 5 bases from V and 9 from J; bases not matched to a gene: 12. Germline V CDR1 and CDR2: SGHRS, YFSETQ. CDR3 bases: TGCGCCAGCAGACCCGGGACAGGACTAACCAGGGAGCTGTTTTTT. Translation: CASRPGTGLTRELFF. The full variable domain, its missing parts supplied by reference TRBV5-1 and TRBJ2-2, is KAGVTQTPRYLIKTRGQQVTLSCSPISGHRSVSWYQQTPGQGLQFLFEYFSETQRNKGNFPGRFSGRQFSNSRSEMNVSTLELGDSALYLCASRPGTGLTRELFFGEGSRLTVL.

The rearrangement joins TRBV11-2 to TRBJ1-4; possible D gene TRBD1, 6 bases. Germline V gene sequence: CDR1 SGHAT, CDR2 FQNNGV. V gave up 7 bases and J gave up 8 bases, with 14 bases separating them. This CDR3 region has 13 residues. CDR3 bases: TGTGCCAGCACCCGGGGAGGGGGAGAAAAACTGTTTTTT. As protein: CASTRGGGEKLFF.

This clonotype was recorded at least ten times. The J gene is TRBJ2-7, the V gene TRBV7-2, with 8 nucleotides matching TRBD2. The V and J ends lost 7 bases and 5 bases, in that order; junction bases with no gene match: 16. CDR1 and CDR2 (germline): SGHTA, FQGNSA. This CDR3 has 16 amino acids. DNA of the CDR3: TGTGCCAGCACTATCACTAGCGGCCCGTTCGGTCACGAGCAGTACTTC. Amino acid sequence: CASTITSGPFGHEQYF.

This clonotype has more than one count but fewer than ten. V usage is TRBV19 and J usage is TRBJ2-7; a weak D match, TRBD1 (6 bases). Germline V gene data show CDR1 as LNHDA and CDR2 as SQIVND (reference sequence). The CDR3 consists of 14 residues. V gave up 7 bases and J gave up 2 bases, with 15 bases separating them. This chain's CDR3 is CASMATGRTYEQYF. The CDR3 bases are TGTGCCAGTATGGCGACAGGTCGGACCTACGAGCAGTACTTC.

This clonotype was seen at least ten times. The V call is TRBV6-1, the J call TRBJ2-5; no firm D call. CDR1 MNHNS and CDR2 SASEGT come from the germline V gene. The V gene lost 3 bases and the J gene lost 1 base, with 12 bases spanning the gap. The CDR3 consists of 15 residues. Written as DNA, the CDR3 is TGTGCCAGCAGTGAGGGCGGCCGACTCCAAGAGACCCAGTACTTC. It codes for CASSEGGRLQETQYF.

In the case of this clonotype: The junction does not match germline at one end; this may be a read error. The chain links TRBV7-4 to TRBJ2-3, with D perhaps TRBD2 (6 bases). The DNA end favors TRBJ2-5, so the J call may be wrong. CDR3 length equals 16 residues. Germline CDR1 reads SGHVT; CDR2 reads SQSDAQ. The CDR3 loop is CANSLPNAGSGETQYF. The CDR3, as DNA: TGTGCCAACAGCCTCCCGAACGCGGGATCTGGGGAGACCCAGTACTTC.

This clonotype was seen many times. One end of the junction does not line up with germline, which may come from a read error. The genes are TRBV20-1 and TRBJ2-7, with TRBD2 matching 14 bases. Germline values: CDR1 DFQATT, CDR2 SNEGSKA (reference sequence). This CDR3 is built from 12 residues. The CDR3 nucleotides are TGCAGTGCCCGGACTAGCGGGAGGTTACCGTCTTGG. It encodes CSARTSGRLPSW.

This clonotype was counted only a few times. The rearrangement joins TRBV5-1 to TRBJ2-3; D possibly corresponds to TRBD1 (6 bases). CDR1 is SGHRS, CDR2 YFSETQ, per germline. V gave up 2 bases and J gave up 2 bases, with 9 bases separating them. The CDR3 totals 14 residues. CDR3 nucleotide sequence: TGCGCCAGCAGCTTAGGGACACACACAGATACGCAGTATTTT. Translation gives CASSLGTHTDTQYF.

This clonotype was detected ten times or more. This chain connects TRBV6-1 to TRBJ2-7; perhaps TRBD1 as D (6 bases). V dropped 1 base and J dropped 5 bases, with 15 bases sitting between them. Germline values: CDR1 MNHNS, CDR2 SASEGT. The CDR3 runs to 15 residues. CDR3 DNA: TGTGCCAGCAGTGAAGGCTTGCCAGGGGCCAACGAGCAGTACTTC. Residues: CASSEGLPGANEQYF.

This clonotype came up many times. The chain couples TRBV7-8 to TRBJ1-1; TRBD1 matches 8 bases. The CDR3 totals 15 residues. Germline trimming cut 5 bases from V and 4 bases from J; bases unmatched to any gene: 9. The germline V gene has CDR1 SGHVS and CDR2 FQNEAQ. CDR3 protein: CASSPRQGIFTEAFF. CDR3 nucleotide sequence: TGTGCCAGCAGCCCTCGACAGGGGATCTTCACTGAAGCTTTCTTT. Full variable domain (missing parts from reference TRBV7-8 and TRBJ1-1): GAGVSQSPRYKVAKRGQDVALRCDPISGHVSLFWYQQALGQGPEFLTYFQNEAQLDKSGLPSDRFFAERPEGSVSTLKIQRTQQEDSAVYLCASSPRQGIFTEAFFGQGTRLTVV.

At least ten counts were recorded for this clonotype. This chain connects TRBV28 to TRBJ2-2, with TRBD2 matching 8 bases. In germline, CDR1 is MDHEN, CDR2 SYDVKM. There are 20 residues in the CDR3. Trimming cost V 6 bases and J 5 bases; bases outside gene matches: 23. DNA for the CDR3: TGTGCCAGCAGCCTTTTTCGAAACGGGAGGGCTTCTATTTCGACCGGGGAGCTGTTTTTT. It translates to CASSLFRNGRASISTGELFF.